The T cell receptor (beta chain) described here comes from a study of blood T cells in healthy people across ages. Next came a second PCR, run for about 6 to 11 cycles, which used a sample-barcoded 5' primer along with a J-beta primer mix. Each single sample gave us at least 2.5 million CDR3-containing paired-end reads. Each CDR3 protein gets one entry after TCRdb re-called the 5' RACE reads with MiXCR. Among around 400,000 distinct CDR3 sequences, 50% to 60% were seen once, and the ten largest hold under 60%. This clonotype was counted once. PBMCs were isolated at a quantity of at least 6 million per sample. The CDR3 extends over 14 amino acids. In germline, CDR1 is SGHDT, CDR2 YYEEEE. V gave up 3 bases and J gave up 0 bases, with 9 bases separating them.

The sequenced material came from blood. The genes are TRBV5-6 and TRBJ1-2; the D gene is possibly TRBD1 (5 bases). This sequence originates from a man aged 55 to 69 in good health. Here the CDR3 DNA reads TGTGCCAGCAGCTGGAGGGGTCCTAACTATGGCTACACCTTC. Translating gives CASSWRGPNYGYTF. The complete variable domain, with remaining parts taken from reference TRBV5-6 and TRBJ1-2, reads DAGVTQSPTHLIKTRGQQVTLRCSPKSGHDTVSWYQQALGQGPQFIFQYYEEEERQRGNFPDRFSGHQFPNYSSELNVNALLLGDSALYLCASSWRGPNYGYTFGSGTRLTVV.